These T cell receptor beta chains were read from a single sample in a study of T cell changes during pregnancy in multiple sclerosis. Some clones are missing from TCRdb's copy, which holds only in-frame ones; the method was immunoSEQ multiplex PCR. The top ten hold about 0.52% of the sample, which has tens of thousands of clones, just over 90% seen once. Here the sequenced sample was CD4+ T cells from peripheral blood mononuclear cells, taken in the second trimester of pregnancy. These TCRs come from a female donor with multiple sclerosis, enrolled in a pregnancy study. The CDR3 runs from the conserved cysteine through the conserved F or W. D genes are given only for firm matches. Size values are once, few and many counts, or a class for expanded clones, and some rows have none.

TRBV7-2,.,TRBJ1-4,TRBD1,CASSLEGTGMSLLFF,TGTGCCAGCAGCTTAGAAGGGACAGGGATGTCATTACTGTTTTTT
TRBV11-2,.,TRBJ2-5,TRBD2,CASSLRRGVGETQYF,TGTGCCAGCAGCTTGAGGCGGGGGGTCGGGGAGACCCAGTACTTC
TRBV7-8,.,TRBJ2-3,TRBD1,CASSALTGGFTDTQYF,TGTGCCAGCAGCGCCCTGACAGGGGGGTTCACAGATACGCAGTATTTT
TRBV5-8,.,TRBJ2-1,TRBD2,CASSLFSGTRDNEQFF,TGTGCCAGCAGCTTGTTCTCTGGGACTAGAGACAATGAGCAGTTCTTC
TRBV29-1,once,TRBJ2-2,.,CSVVPGGGQSNTGELFF,TGCAGCGTTGTCCCGGGGGGGGGACAGTCGAACACCGGGGAGCTGTTTTTT
TRBV19,.,TRBJ2-3,TRBD1,CASMKRQGEVSGTYHTYTQYF,TGTGCCAGTATGAAGAGACAGGGGGAGGTGAGCGGGACCTACCACACGTATACGCAGTATTTT
TRBV5-1,.,TRBJ1-1,.,CASSLAGGGEAFF,TGCGCCAGCAGCTTGGCTGGGGGCGGGGAAGCTTTCTTT
TRBV9,once,TRBJ2-1,.,CASSVRPSVSYNEQFF,TGTGCCAGCAGCGTCCGACCTAGCGTATCCTACAATGAGCAGTTCTTC
TRBV5-5,.,TRBJ1-3,.,CASSQGQSGNTIYF,TGTGCCAGCAGCCAAGGACAGTCTGGAAACACCATATATTTT
TRBV9,.,TRBJ2-1,TRBD2,CASSDLAGQFF,TGTGCCAGCAGCGACCTAGCGGGGCAGTTCTTC
TRBV5-1,.,TRBJ2-1,TRBD1,CASSLAGTGGREQFF,TGCGCCAGCAGCTTAGCCGGGACAGGGGGCCGAGAGCAGTTCTTC
TRBV29-1,.,TRBJ2-5,TRBD1,CSVDRGRETQYF,TGCAGCGTTGACAGGGGGCGGGAGACCCAGTACTTC
TRBV29-1,few,TRBJ2-7,TRBD2,CSVYGLAGGGYEQYF,TGCAGCGTTTACGGACTAGCGGGAGGGGGCTACGAGCAGTACTTC
TRBV7-9,once,TRBJ1-2,TRBD1,CASSLETGSGYTF,TGTGCCAGCAGCTTAGAGACAGGGAGCGGCTACACCTTC
TRBV30,.,TRBJ1-1,TRBD1,CAWRAGGYALEAFF,TGTGCCTGGAGGGCAGGGGGCTATGCTTTGGAAGCTTTCTTT
TRBV5-5,.,TRBJ1-1,.,CASQTRENTEAFF,TGTGCCAGTCAGACCAGGGAGAACACTGAAGCTTTCTTT
TRBV6-1,.,TRBJ2-5,TRBD1,CASSELGGQGGQTQYF,TGTGCCAGCAGTGAATTAGGAGGACAGGGGGGACAGACCCAGTACTTC
TRBV10-3,once,TRBJ1-1,.,CAISEQVVGTEAFF,TGTGCCATCAGTGAACAGGTTGTGGGCACTGAAGCTTTCTTT
TRBV25-1,.,TRBJ1-6,TRBD1,CASSANRGTNSPLHF,TGTGCCAGCAGTGCCAACAGGGGAACGAATTCACCCCTCCACTTT
TRBV30,.,TRBJ1-1,.,CAWKLGANTEAFF,TGTGCCTGGAAGCTAGGGGCGAACACTGAAGCTTTCTTT
TRBV7-8,.,TRBJ2-1,TRBD1,CASSLWSGQAGGEQFF,TGTGCCAGCAGCTTATGGTCGGGACAGGCTGGAGGTGAGCAGTTCTTC
TRBV5-1,.,TRBJ1-1,.,CASSPGYGGADTEAFF,TGCGCCAGCAGCCCTGGGTACGGGGGGGCGGATACTGAAGCTTTCTTT
TRBV18,.,TRBJ1-1,.,CASSPSGNMNTEAFF,TGTGCCAGCTCACCATCCGGGAACATGAACACTGAAGCTTTCTTT
TRBV7-2,.,TRBJ1-2,.,CASSVNREGYGYTF,TGTGCCAGCAGCGTTAACAGGGAAGGCTATGGCTACACCTTC
TRBV28,.,TRBJ2-2,.,CASSRLAGSGELFF,TGTGCCAGCAGCCGTTTAGCAGGGTCCGGGGAGCTGTTTTTT
TRBV2,.,TRBJ2-7,TRBD1,CASRGDRGHEQYF,TGTGCCAGCAGGGGGGACAGGGGCCACGAGCAGTACTTC
TRBV6-5,.,TRBJ1-4,.,CASSFARATNEKLFF,TGTGCCAGCAGTTTTGCCAGGGCCACTAATGAAAAACTGTTTTTT
TRBV5-6,.,TRBJ1-1,.,CASSLGPRAFF,TGTGCCAGCAGCTTGGGACCTAGGGCTTTCTTT
TRBV5-5,.,TRBJ2-5,TRBD2,CASSLLAGAQETQYF,TGTGCCAGCAGCTTACTAGCGGGGGCCCAAGAGACCCAGTACTTC
TRBV28,.,TRBJ1-2,TRBD1,CASSSPGTVYGYTF,TGTGCCAGCAGTTCACCCGGGACAGTCTATGGCTACACCTTC
TRBV5-1,.,TRBJ2-3,TRBD2,CASSLITSGRWADTQYF,TGCGCCAGCAGCTTGATTACTAGCGGGAGATGGGCAGATACGCAGTATTTT
TRBV2,.,TRBJ2-2,TRBD1,CASSSTGRAGELFF,TGTGCCAGCAGCTCGACAGGGCGAGCCGGGGAGCTGTTTTTT
TRBV5-1,.,TRBJ2-7,TRBD1,CASSRTDDRDKHEQYF,TGCGCCAGCAGCCGGACCGATGACAGGGATAAGCACGAGCAGTACTTC
TRBV5-1,.,TRBJ1-2,.,CASSLRGGEIYGYTF,TGCGCCAGCAGCTTGCGCGGGGGCGAAATTTATGGCTACACCTTC
TRBV18,.,TRBJ2-7,TRBD2,CASSRSGLASSYEQYF,TGTGCCAGCTCACGATCAGGACTAGCGAGCTCCTACGAGCAGTACTTC
TRBV28,.,TRBJ1-2,.,CASRGLILGAYGYTF,TGTGCCAGCAGGGGCCTAATCCTAGGGGCCTATGGCTACACCTTC
TRBV28,.,TRBJ1-5,TRBD1,CAGQPSGGHQPQHF,TGTGCCGGCCAACCTTCAGGGGGCCATCAGCCCCAGCATTTT
TRBV7-7,once,TRBJ2-2,TRBD2,CASSLFLAGAGGELFF,TGTGCTAGCAGCTTATTTCTAGCGGGAGCCGGCGGGGAGCTGTTTTTT
TRBV5-1,.,TRBJ2-7,TRBD1,CASSFRTGPHEQYF,TGCGCCAGCAGTTTTCGGACAGGTCCCCACGAGCAGTACTTC
TRBV15,.,TRBJ2-7,.,CATSRDAQGYEQYF,TGTGCCACCAGCAGGGATGCCCAGGGTTACGAGCAGTACTTC
TRBV7-2,few,TRBJ1-5,.,CASSPSGPPQHF,TGTGCCAGCAGCCCCTCTGGGCCGCCCCAGCATTTT